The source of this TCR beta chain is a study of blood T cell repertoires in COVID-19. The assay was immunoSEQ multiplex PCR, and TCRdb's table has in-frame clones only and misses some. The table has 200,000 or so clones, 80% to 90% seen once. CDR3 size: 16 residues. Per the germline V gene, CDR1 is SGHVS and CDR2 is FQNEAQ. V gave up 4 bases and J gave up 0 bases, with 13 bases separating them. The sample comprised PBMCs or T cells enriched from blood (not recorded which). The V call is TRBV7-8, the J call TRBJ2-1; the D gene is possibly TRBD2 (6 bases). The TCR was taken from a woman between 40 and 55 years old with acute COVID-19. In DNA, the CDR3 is TGTGCCAGCAGCTCCAGCGGGTCGGTCTCCTACAATGAGCAGTTCTTC. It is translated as CASSSSGSVSYNEQFF.